The rows below give T cell receptor beta chains drawn from one sample of a study. MiXCR, run by TCRdb on the 5' RACE reads, gives a single entry per CDR3 protein. This table holds 9,500 to 15,000 distinct CDR3 sequences, just over 50% found once. Sequenced input: tumor-infiltrating Tregs sorted from the breast tumor. These TCRs come from a female donor with breast cancer. Both conserved end residues are part of each CDR3. The D gene is left open where the match is weak. Only part of the rows carry a size: once, few, many, or a class if the clone is expanded.

cdr3_nt	cdr3_aa	v_call	d_call	cdr3_length	clone_size	j_call
TGCAGCGTCCGGCCACGGGGGACTTCAAAGCACAATGAGCAGTTCTTC	CSVRPRGTSKHNEQFF	TRBV29-1	.	16	medium-sized	TRBJ2-1
TGTGCCAGCAGCTTAGCAGGGAGCAATCAGCCCCAGCATTTT	CASSLAGSNQPQHF	TRBV7-9	.	14	.	TRBJ1-5
TGCAGCGTTGCACAGCACCTTCGTCGGGATGAGCAGTTCTTC	CSVAQHLRRDEQFF	TRBV29-1	.	14	.	TRBJ2-1
TGCGCCAGCAGCTTTTTCTCTCGGGACAGCCCCTCCTACGAGCAGTACTTC	CASSFFSRDSPSYEQYF	TRBV5-1	TRBD1	17	.	TRBJ2-7
TGCAGTGCTCGGGATTCTAGCACAGATACGCAGTATTTT	CSARDSSTDTQYF	TRBV20-1	.	13	.	TRBJ2-3
TGTGCCAGCAGCCGGCGCGGGACTAGCGGGAGGATCAATGAGCAGTTCTTC	CASSRRGTSGRINEQFF	TRBV7-9	TRBD2	17	once	TRBJ2-1
TGTGCTAGCAGCCGGGGCAGGGGCACTGAAGCTTTCTTT	CASSRGRGTEAFF	TRBV7-7	.	13	few	TRBJ1-1
TGCGCCAGCAGCTTCCGACAGGCTAGCACAGATACGCAGTATTTT	CASSFRQASTDTQYF	TRBV5-1	.	15	.	TRBJ2-3
TGCGCCAGCAGCTTGCACGGGCTAGCGGGGATCCAAGAGACCCAGTACTTC	CASSLHGLAGIQETQYF	TRBV5-1	TRBD2	17	.	TRBJ2-5
TGTGCCAGCAGTCCCGCCCCGGCGGACAGGATCGCGTACTTC	CASSPAPADRIAYF	TRBV6-2/TRBV6-3	TRBD1	14	once	TRBJ2-5
TGTGCCAGCAGCTACGGGACTAGCGGGGAGGCCTACAATGAGCAGTTCTTC	CASSYGTSGEAYNEQFF	TRBV11-2	TRBD2	17	.	TRBJ2-1
TGTGCCAGCAGGTCGACGGATCCCCCCGAGTATAATCAGCCCCAGCATTTT	CASRSTDPPEYNQPQHF	TRBV28	.	17	.	TRBJ1-5
TGCAGTGCTAGTGCATTGTTGGGGAACATTCAGTACTTC	CSASALLGNIQYF	TRBV20-1	.	13	few	TRBJ2-4
TGTGCCAGCAGTTTACGGCCTATGAGGGATGAGCAGTTCTTC	CASSLRPMRDEQFF	TRBV28	.	14	.	TRBJ2-1
TGCGCCAGCAGCTTCGGACAGGGTGACTATGGCTACACCTTC	CASSFGQGDYGYTF	TRBV5-1	TRBD1	14	few	TRBJ1-2